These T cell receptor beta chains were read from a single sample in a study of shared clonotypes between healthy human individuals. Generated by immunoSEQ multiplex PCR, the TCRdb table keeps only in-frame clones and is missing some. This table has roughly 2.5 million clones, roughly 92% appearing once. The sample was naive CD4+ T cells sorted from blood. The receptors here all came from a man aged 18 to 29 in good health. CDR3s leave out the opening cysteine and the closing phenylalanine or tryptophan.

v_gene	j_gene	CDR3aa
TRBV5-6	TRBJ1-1	ASGYLKGLGNTEAF
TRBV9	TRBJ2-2	ASSAVLVGELF
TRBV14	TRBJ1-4	ASSQGAGEKLF
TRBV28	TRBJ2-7	ASRKTEQFSYEQY
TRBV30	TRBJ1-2	AWSVQYGYT
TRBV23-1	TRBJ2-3	ASSQIGRQGRTDTQY
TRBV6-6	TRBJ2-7	AHASSSYEQY
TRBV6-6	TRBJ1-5	ASTSQSWGSNQPQH
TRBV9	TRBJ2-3	ASSETWSGPITDTQY
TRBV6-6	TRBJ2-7	ASSYGAGVHEQY
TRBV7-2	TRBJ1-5	ASSLEGLGQPQH
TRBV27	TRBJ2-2	ASSPYGGPDTGELF
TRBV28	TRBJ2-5	ASSISQETQY
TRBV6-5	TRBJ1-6	ASSQTQGFL
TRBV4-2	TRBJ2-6	ASSQTVTGANVLT
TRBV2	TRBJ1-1	ASKQETNTEAF
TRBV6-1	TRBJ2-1	ASFFGLPNNEQF
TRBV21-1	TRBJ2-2	ASSKGPGPNTGELF
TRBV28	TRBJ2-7	ASSPGLAGSYEQY
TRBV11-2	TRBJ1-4	ASSLVNPSGKANEKLF
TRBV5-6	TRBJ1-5	ASSFSTGERNQPQH
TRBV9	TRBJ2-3	ASSVVAGWGKGDTQY
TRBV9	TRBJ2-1	ASSPPPGLAYEQF
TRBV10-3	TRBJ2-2	AISETSVEELF
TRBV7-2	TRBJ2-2	ASSTSGYTGELF
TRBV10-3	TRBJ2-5	AISQTSGQETQY
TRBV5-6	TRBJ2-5	ASSSRTSGSWETQY
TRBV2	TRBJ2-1	ASSEGSGYGSYNEQF
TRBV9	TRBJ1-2	ASSGYGYT
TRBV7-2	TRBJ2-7	ASSLRSGGPYPYEQY
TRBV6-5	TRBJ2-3	ASSYKQRPGTDTQY
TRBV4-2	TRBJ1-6	ASSPGQRNSPLH
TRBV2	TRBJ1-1	ASSVGRARYTEAF
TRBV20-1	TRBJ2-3	SATTGDTQY
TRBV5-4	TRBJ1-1	ASSSRQLLNTEAF
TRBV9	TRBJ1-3	ASSPDPGNTIY
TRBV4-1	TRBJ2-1	ASSQEAPDIHEQF
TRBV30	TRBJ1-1	AWLDRGTEAF
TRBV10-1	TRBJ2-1	ASSKQGDFYNEQF
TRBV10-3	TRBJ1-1	AISVSGQMNTEAF
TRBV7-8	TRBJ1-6	ASSLAGEGSPLH
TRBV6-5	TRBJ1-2	ASSYSGQGTNYGYT
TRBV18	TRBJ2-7	ASSPHRDTTYEQY
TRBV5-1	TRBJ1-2	ASSLVGVDGYT
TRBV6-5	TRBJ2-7	ASSIQNEQY